This TCR beta chain came from a study of blood T cell repertoires in COVID-19. Looking at the study overall: The United States, Italy and Spain provided the acute and convalescent COVID-19 samples. In each case, the material was cDNA or gDNA derived from T cells, B-cell-depleted T cells, or PBMCs.

V was shortened by 0 bases and J by 7 bases, with 14 bases between the two germline ends. Per germline, CDR1 SGHDT and CDR2 YYEEEE. This CDR3 is built from 14 residues. In the authors' workflow: Scientists estimated how many nucleated cells there were by amplifying reference gene primers. This table comes from immunoSEQ multiplex PCR, and its TCRdb copy is limited to in-frame clones, with some not included. V and J calls and clone size are as listed in that table; D and trimming were resolved from the DNA. Of 380,000 or so clones listed, roughly 90% are singletons. The origin of this receptor is a man aged 40-55 years with acute or convalescent COVID-19. The rearrangement joins TRBV5-6 to TRBJ2-7; no reliable D call. Material for sequencing was peripheral blood. As DNA, the CDR3 is TGTGCCAGCAGCTTGGGCCTCCTTCAGAGGGAGCAGTACTTC. Translating it yields CASSLGLLQREQYF.